One and the same sample provided the 17 T cell receptor beta chains below, sequenced in a study of shared clonotypes between healthy human individuals. The repertoire was sequenced with immunoSEQ multiplex PCR; TCRdb's copy has only in-frame clones and lacks some. This table holds 2,500,000 or so clones, 80% to 95% found once. Sequencing input: naive CD4+ T cells from PBMCs. Regarding subset: CD45RA+ positively selected. The receptors derive from a man in his late teens or twenties in good health. Some clones in this sample may be carry-over from other donors' samples.

V gene TRBV7-3 combines with J gene TRBJ2-5; D could derive from TRBD1 or TRBD2 (5 bases each). Germline CDR1 reads SGHTA; CDR2 reads FQGTGA. The V and J ends lost 3 bases and 4 bases respectively, with 12 bases between them. The CDR3 consists of 14 residues. The CDR3 spells CASSFGTAPETQYF. In DNA, the CDR3 is TGTGCCAGCAGCTTTGGGACGGCCCCAGAGACCCAGTACTTC. The variable domain in full, completed from reference TRBV7-3 and TRBJ2-5, reads GAGVSQTPSNKVTEKGKYVELRCDPISGHTALYWYRQSLGQGPEFLIYFQGTGAADDSGLPNDRFFAVRPEGSVSTLKIQRTERGDSAVYLCASSFGTAPETQYFGPGTRLLVL.

The chain carries TRBV6-6 and TRBJ1-3; 7 positions match TRBD1. This CDR3 contains 15 residues. CDR1 is MNHNY and CDR2 is SVGAGI in the germline V gene (reference sequence). V lost 2 bases to trimming and J lost 3 bases; unmatched junction nucleotides: 4. The CDR3 DNA follows: TGTGCCAGCAGTTACCCCGGACAGGTTGGAAACACCATATATTTT. Its protein product is CASSYPGQVGNTIYF.

CDR3 in DNA: TGTGCCAGCAGCTTGCAGCCGGGAGGGGGCAATGAGCAGTTCTTC. This encodes CASSLQPGGGNEQFF. V usage is TRBV7-3 and J usage is TRBJ2-1; 8 nucleotides align to TRBD2. V was pared by 3 bases and J by 6 bases, with 7 bases of the junction left unmatched. The CDR3 contains 15 residues. Germline-derived CDR1 and CDR2 are SGHTA and FQGTGA.

The chain couples TRBV4-3 to TRBJ1-1; 8 nucleotides align to TRBD1. This CDR3 region has 15 residues. Germline V gene sequence: CDR1 LGHNA, CDR2 YSLEER. V trimming: 1 base; J trimming: 4 bases; junction bases outside the gene matches: 5. CDR3 coding DNA: TGCGCCAGCAGCCAAGCAGGGGGCCTGGGCACTGAAGCTTTCTTT. The encoded protein is CASSQAGGLGTEAFF.

The rearrangement links TRBV5-8 to TRBJ2-2; TRBD1 aligns across 9 bases. There are 16 residues in the CDR3. Germline trimming cut 4 bases from V and 1 base from J; bases unmatched to any gene: 5. CDR1 SGHTS and CDR2 YDEGEE come from the germline V gene. Here the CDR3 DNA reads TGTGCCAGCAGCAGGGGGACAGGGTGGAACACCGGGGAGCTGTTTTTT. This gives the protein CASSRGTGWNTGELFF.

J is TRBJ1-1 and V is TRBV7-3; D unresolved. The CDR3 is 15 amino acids. V was trimmed by 2 bases and J by 4 bases, leaving 14 bases between them. CDR1 and CDR2 from the germline V gene are SGHTA and FQGTGA. CDR3 loop: CASSLLAHPSTEAFF. The CDR3 DNA sequence: TGTGCCAGCAGCTTACTGGCTCACCCCTCCACTGAAGCTTTCTTT.

This CDR3 is CASSVDPGVRETQYF. The CDR3 coding sequence is TGTGCCAGCAGCGTAGATCCGGGAGTTAGGGAGACCCAGTACTTC. The V and J genes are TRBV9 and TRBJ2-5, with D possibly TRBD2 on 6 matching bases. CDR1 is SGDLS and CDR2 is YYNGEE in the germline V gene. The germline V and J ends were trimmed by 0 bases and 5 bases, with 14 bases remaining between them. This CDR3 has 15 residues.

The chain has TRBV4-1 and TRBJ1-5; weak D call: TRBD1 (6 bases). The CDR3 length is 15 residues. CDR1 is MGHRA and CDR2 is YSYEKL in the germline V gene. Trimming took off 4 bases at V and 7 bases at J, with 17 bases between the two ends. For the CDR3, the DNA is TGCGCCAGCAGCCCTACTCAGGGGACGGGGCAGCCCCAGCATTTT. Its protein product is CASSPTQGTGQPQHF.

About this clone: Distinct nucleotide sequences in the sample also encode this CDR3. The chain is built from TRBV5-1 and TRBJ2-5; 10 positions match TRBD1. The CDR3 covers 15 residues. V lost 0 bases to trimming and J lost 3 bases; unmatched junction nucleotides: 2. Per germline, CDR1 SGHRS and CDR2 YFSETQ. The CDR3 DNA reads as TGCGCCAGCAGCTTGGTTGGGACAGGGGAAGAGACCCAGTACTTC. This codes for CASSLVGTGEETQYF.

The chain employs TRBV27 and TRBJ2-7, with D tentatively TRBD1 (6 bases). The V gene lost 4 bases and the J gene lost 2 bases, with 15 bases spanning the gap. The CDR3 length is 15 residues. In germline, CDR1 is MNHEY, CDR2 SMNVEV (reference sequence). The CDR3 region is CASSSSGTTPYEQYF. The DNA of the CDR3 is TGTGCCAGCAGTTCCTCCGGGACAACACCCTACGAGCAGTACTTC.

The J gene is TRBJ2-5, the V gene TRBV19; possible D gene TRBD1, 6 bases. The CDR3 sequence is 16 residues long. The germline V gene encodes CDR1 LNHDA and CDR2 SQIVND (reference sequence). V gave up 4 bases and J gave up 9 bases, with 24 bases separating them. In DNA form, the CDR3 reads TGTGCCAGTAGTACCCTAACTGGGACGCCTAAGGGGGCCCAGTACTTC. The encoded protein is CASSTLTGTPKGAQYF.

V gene TRBV18 combines with J gene TRBJ2-2; 11 bases match TRBD2. CDR1 is KGHSH and CDR2 is LQKENI in the germline V gene. The trim removed 2 bases at V and 4 bases at J, leaving 9 bases unmatched. The CDR3 has 18 residues. This chain's CDR3 is CASSPFLPTSGSTGELFF. The CDR3 DNA sequence: TGTGCCAGCTCACCATTCCTCCCCACTAGCGGGAGCACCGGGGAGCTGTTTTTT.

The chain has TRBV7-9 and TRBJ2-7; possible D gene TRBD1, 6 bases. V dropped 6 bases and J dropped 5 bases, with 14 bases sitting between them. Germline CDR1 SEHNR, CDR2 FQNEAQ (reference sequence). CDR3 length: 13 residues. The CDR3 nucleotides read TGTGCCAGCAGATTAAAACAGGGAAACGAGCAGTACTTC. Residues: CASRLKQGNEQYF.

The chain is built from TRBV7-8 and TRBJ1-2; tentative D call: TRBD1 (5 bases). Trimming cost V 2 bases and J 8 bases, with 27 bases left between them. The CDR3 length is 18 residues. CDR1 and CDR2 (germline): SGHVS, FQNEAQ. The CDR3, as DNA: TGTGCCAGCAGCTTAAGCGTGAGCCGGGGCCGACCGAAGTCGGGCTACACCTTC. Translation gives CASSLSVSRGRPKSGYTF.

CDR3: CAISERGTGFGYTF. For the CDR3, the DNA is TGTGCCATCAGTGAGCGAGGGACAGGGTTTGGCTACACCTTC. The chain couples TRBV10-3 to TRBJ1-2, with 9 bases that match TRBD1. CDR3 length equals 14 residues. V was pared by 2 bases and J by 7 bases, with 5 bases of the junction left unmatched. The germline V gene has CDR1 ENHRY and CDR2 SYGVKD.

This chain connects TRBV6-4 to TRBJ2-3, with 9 bases lining up with TRBD2. In germline, CDR1 is MRHNA, CDR2 SNTAGT. The ends lost 3 bases at V and 5 bases at J; junction bases unmatched: 3. The CDR3 loop spans 14 amino acids. The CDR3 is CASSDSGSGDTQYF. DNA for the CDR3: TGTGCCAGCAGTGATAGCGGGAGTGGAGATACGCAGTATTTT.

The chain is built from TRBV4-2 and TRBJ2-5; D uncertain. Germline CDR1 is LGHNA and CDR2 is YNFKEQ. Trimming took off 1 base at V and 1 base at J, with 7 bases between the two ends. The CDR3 totals 14 residues. CDR3 amino acids: CASSQGVPQETQYF. The CDR3 DNA reads TGTGCCAGCAGCCAAGGGGTCCCCCAAGAGACCCAGTACTTC.